The entry that follows covers one TCR beta chain sequence. This sample stems from a study of blood T cell repertoires in COVID-19. Study information: COVID-19 samples from acute and convalescent phases originated in the United States, Italy and Spain.

Germline V gene data show CDR1 as MNHEY and CDR2 as SMNVEV (reference sequence). J gave up 3 bases and V 2 bases, and 12 bases lay outside the gene matches. This CDR3 region has 18 residues. Authors' methods: Reference gene primer amplification gave estimated nucleated cell counts. Sequencing was performed with immunoSEQ multiplex PCR; in TCRdb, only in-frame clones are kept and a portion is missing. V, J and clone size derive from that table, while D and trimming were established from the DNA sequence. The table includes just over 250,000 clones, around 87% detected once. The sequencing sample was made of peripheral blood. The chain uses TRBV27 and TRBJ2-1; 8 bases agree with TRBD2. The sequence was collected from a woman aged 45-65 years with acute or convalescent COVID-19. The CDR3 region has the DNA TGTGCCAGCAGTTTAGAGTTCACCGGACTAGCCTACTACAATGAGCAGTTCTTC. It codes for CASSLEFTGLAYYNEQFF.